This T cell receptor (beta chain) was sequenced in a study of blood T cell repertoires in COVID-19. Looking at the study overall: Researchers got acute and convalescent COVID-19 samples from the United States, Italy and Spain. T cells, B-cell-depleted T cells, or PBMCs supplied cDNA or gDNA.

In the authors' methods: Amplification from reference gene primers served as the basis for estimated nucleated cell counts. The method was immunoSEQ multiplex PCR; TCRdb's version includes in-frame clones alone and lacks a portion of them. The V and J calls and clone size are taken from that table; D and trimming were inferred from the DNA. Of fewer than 250,000 clones listed, approximately 91% are singletons. The CDR3 consists of 15 residues. CDR1 is MNHEY and CDR2 is SVGAGI in the germline V gene. Trimming stripped 5 bases from V and 0 bases from J, with 10 bases between. This clone was seen just once.

Sequencing used peripheral blood. This clonotype originated in a young man with acute or convalescent COVID-19. The chain recombines TRBV6-5 with TRBJ1-4; D gene uncertain. The CDR3 DNA is TGTGCCAGCAGTCGAGACGGGGCAACTAATGAAAAACTGTTTTTT. Translation: CASSRDGATNEKLFF.